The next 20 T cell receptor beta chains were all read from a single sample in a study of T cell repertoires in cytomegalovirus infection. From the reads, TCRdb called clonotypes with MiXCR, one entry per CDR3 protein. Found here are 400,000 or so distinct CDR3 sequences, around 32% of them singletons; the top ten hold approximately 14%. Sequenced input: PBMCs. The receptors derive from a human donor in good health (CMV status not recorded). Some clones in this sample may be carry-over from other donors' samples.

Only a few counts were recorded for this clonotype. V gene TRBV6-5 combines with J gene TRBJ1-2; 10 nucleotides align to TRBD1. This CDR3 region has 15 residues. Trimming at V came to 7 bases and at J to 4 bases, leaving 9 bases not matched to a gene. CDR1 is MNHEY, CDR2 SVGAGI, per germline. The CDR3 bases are TGTGCCAGCACCGTTGGGACAGGGGCAGCCTATGGCTACACCTTC. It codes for CASTVGTGAAYGYTF.

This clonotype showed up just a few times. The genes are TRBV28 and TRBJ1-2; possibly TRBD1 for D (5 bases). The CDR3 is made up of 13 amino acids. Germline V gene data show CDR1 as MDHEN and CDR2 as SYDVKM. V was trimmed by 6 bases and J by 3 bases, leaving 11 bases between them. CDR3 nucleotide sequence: TGTGCCAGCAGCTCGGGACTGTACTATGGCTACACCTTC. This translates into CASSSGLYYGYTF.

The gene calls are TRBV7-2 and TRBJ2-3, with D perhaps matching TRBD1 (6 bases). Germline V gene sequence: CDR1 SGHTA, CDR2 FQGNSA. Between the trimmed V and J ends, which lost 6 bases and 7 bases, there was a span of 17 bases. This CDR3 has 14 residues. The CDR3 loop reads CASRTGTDFNTQYF. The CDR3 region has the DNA TGTGCCAGCAGGACAGGCACCGATTTCAATACGCAGTATTTT. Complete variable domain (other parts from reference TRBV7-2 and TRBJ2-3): GAGVSQSPSNKVTEKGKDVELRCDPISGHTALYWYRQSLGQGLEFLIYFQGNSAPDKSGLPSDRFSAERTGGSVSTLTIQRTQQEDSAVYLCASRTGTDFNTQYFGPGTRLTVL.

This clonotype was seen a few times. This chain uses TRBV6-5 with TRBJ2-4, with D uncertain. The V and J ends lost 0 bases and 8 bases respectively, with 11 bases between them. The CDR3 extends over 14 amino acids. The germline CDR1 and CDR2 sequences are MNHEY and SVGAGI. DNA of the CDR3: TGTGCCAGCAGTTACTCGGGTCCTCGGGACATTCAGTACTTC. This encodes CASSYSGPRDIQYF.

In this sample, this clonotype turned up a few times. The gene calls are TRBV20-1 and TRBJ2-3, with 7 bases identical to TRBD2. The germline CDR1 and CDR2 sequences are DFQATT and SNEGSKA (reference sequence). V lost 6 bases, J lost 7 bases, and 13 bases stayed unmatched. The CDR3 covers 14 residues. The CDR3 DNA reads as TGCAGTGCCCAGGCGGGACTACTCGTGAATACGCAGTATTTT. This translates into CSAQAGLLVNTQYF.

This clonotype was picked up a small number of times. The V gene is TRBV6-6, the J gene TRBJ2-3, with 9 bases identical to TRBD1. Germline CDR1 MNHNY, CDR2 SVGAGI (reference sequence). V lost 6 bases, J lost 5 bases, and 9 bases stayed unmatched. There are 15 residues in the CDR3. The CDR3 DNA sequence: TGTGCCAGCAGCGTCTCGACAGGGGGATTAGATACGCAGTATTTT. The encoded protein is CASSVSTGGLDTQYF.

The CDR3 is CASSPNSQGAREQFF. Here the CDR3 DNA reads TGTGCCAGCAGCCCGAACTCACAGGGGGCGCGGGAGCAGTTCTTC. This chain uses TRBV5-5 with TRBJ2-1; 9 nucleotides agree with TRBD1. Germline V gene data show CDR1 as SGHKS and CDR2 as YYEKEE (reference sequence). This CDR3 contains 15 residues. Unmatched junction bases numbered 12, after V lost 4 bases and J lost 10 bases.

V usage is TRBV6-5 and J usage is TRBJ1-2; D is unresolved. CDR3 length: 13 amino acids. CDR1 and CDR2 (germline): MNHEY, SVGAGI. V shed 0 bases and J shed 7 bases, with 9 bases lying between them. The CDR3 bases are TGTGCCAGCAGTTACTCCTTAGCGGGTGGCTACACCTTC. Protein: CASSYSLAGGYTF.

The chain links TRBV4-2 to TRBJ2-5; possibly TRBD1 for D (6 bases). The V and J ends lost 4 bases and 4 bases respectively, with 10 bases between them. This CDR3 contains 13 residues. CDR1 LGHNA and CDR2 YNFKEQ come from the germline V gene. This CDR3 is CASSPRGIETQYF. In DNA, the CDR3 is TGTGCCAGCAGCCCAAGGGGGATAGAGACCCAGTACTTC.

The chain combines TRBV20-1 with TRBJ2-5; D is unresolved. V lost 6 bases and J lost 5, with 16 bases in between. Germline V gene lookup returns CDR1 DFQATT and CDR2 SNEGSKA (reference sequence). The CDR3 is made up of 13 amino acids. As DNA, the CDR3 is TGCAGTGCCGGTGTAGCATCTGGGGAGACCCAGTACTTC. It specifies CSAGVASGETQYF.

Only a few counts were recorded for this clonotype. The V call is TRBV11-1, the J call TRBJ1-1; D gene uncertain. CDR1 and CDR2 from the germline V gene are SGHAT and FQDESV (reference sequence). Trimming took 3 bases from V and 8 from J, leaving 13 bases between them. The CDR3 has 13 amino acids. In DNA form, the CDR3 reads TGTGCCAGCAGCTTGGAGGAAACGGACGAAGCTTTCTTT. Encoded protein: CASSLEETDEAFF.

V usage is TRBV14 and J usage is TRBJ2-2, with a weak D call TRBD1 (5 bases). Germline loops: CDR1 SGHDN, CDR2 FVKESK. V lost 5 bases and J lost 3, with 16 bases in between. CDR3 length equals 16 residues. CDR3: CASSAGIDSYTGELFF. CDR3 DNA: TGTGCCAGCAGCGCCGGCATAGACAGCTACACCGGGGAGCTGTTTTTT. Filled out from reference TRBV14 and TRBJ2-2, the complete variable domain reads EAGVTQFPSHSVIEKGQTVTLRCDPISGHDNLYWYRRVMGKEIKFLLHFVKESKQDESGMPNNRFLAERTGGTYSTLKVQPAELEDSGVYFCASSAGIDSYTGELFFGEGSRLTVL.

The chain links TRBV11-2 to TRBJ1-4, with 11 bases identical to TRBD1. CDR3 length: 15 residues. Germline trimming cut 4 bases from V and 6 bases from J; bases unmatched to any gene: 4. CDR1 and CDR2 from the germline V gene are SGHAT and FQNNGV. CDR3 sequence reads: CASSSWTGGDEKLFF. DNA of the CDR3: TGTGCCAGCAGCTCCTGGACAGGGGGCGATGAAAAACTGTTTTTT.

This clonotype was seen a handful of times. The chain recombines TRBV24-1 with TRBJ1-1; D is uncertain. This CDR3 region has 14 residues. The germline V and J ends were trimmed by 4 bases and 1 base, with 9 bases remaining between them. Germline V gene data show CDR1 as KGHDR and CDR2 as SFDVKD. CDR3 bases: TGTGCCACCAGTGACTCGACGGGGAACACTGAAGCTTTCTTT. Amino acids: CATSDSTGNTEAFF.

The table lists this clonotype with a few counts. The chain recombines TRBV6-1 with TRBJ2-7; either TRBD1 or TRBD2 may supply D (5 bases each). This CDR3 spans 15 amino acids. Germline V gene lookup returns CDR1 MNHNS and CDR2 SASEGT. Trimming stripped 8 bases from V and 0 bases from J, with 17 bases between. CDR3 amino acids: CASRATGPYSYEQYF. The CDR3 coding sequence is TGTGCCAGCCGCGCTACGGGACCGTACTCCTACGAGCAGTACTTC.

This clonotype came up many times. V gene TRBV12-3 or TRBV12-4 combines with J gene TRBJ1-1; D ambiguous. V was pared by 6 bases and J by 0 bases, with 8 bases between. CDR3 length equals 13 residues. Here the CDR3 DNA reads TGTGCCAGCAGACCCTCGATGAACACTGAAGCTTTCTTT. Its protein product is CASRPSMNTEAFF.

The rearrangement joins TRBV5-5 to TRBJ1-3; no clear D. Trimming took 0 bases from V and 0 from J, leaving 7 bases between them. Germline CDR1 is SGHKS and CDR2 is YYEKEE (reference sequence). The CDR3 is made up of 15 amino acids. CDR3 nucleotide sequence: TGTGCCAGCAGCTTGGTTCACCACTCTGGAAACACCATATATTTT. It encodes CASSLVHHSGNTIYF.

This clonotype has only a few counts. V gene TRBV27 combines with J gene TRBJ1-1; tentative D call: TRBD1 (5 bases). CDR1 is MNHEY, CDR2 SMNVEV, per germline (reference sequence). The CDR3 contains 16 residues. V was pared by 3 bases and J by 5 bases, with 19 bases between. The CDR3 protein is CASSFNLGGTGTEAFF. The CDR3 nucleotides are TGTGCCAGCAGTTTCAACCTCGGAGGGACTGGAACTGAAGCTTTCTTT.

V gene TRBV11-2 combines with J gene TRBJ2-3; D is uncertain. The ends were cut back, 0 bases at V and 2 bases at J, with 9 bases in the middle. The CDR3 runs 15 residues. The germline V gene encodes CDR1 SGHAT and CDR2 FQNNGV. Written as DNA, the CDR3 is TGTGCCAGCAGCTTAGAGGCGGACCCCACAGATACGCAGTATTTT. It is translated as CASSLEADPTDTQYF.

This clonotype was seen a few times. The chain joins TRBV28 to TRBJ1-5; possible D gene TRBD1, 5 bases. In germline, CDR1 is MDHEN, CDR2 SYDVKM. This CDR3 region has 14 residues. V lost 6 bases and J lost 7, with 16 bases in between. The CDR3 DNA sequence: TGTGCCAGCAGCCCCGGGGGGAGTGGGCAGCCCCAGCATTTT. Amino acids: CASSPGGSGQPQHF.